This T cell receptor beta chain comes out of a study of T cell repertoires in cytomegalovirus infection. Whole-study results and caveats: People with CMV and the relevant HLA were identified by cumulative public TCR beta family frequency.

This clonotype was found a few times. The antigen is unknown. TCRdb used MiXCR to reprocess the reads, holding one entry per CDR3 protein. The sample lists 800,000 to 950,000 distinct CDR3 sequences; around a third were seen once. The TCR was taken from a human donor in good health (CMV status not recorded). Some clones in this sample may be carry-over from other donors' samples. This sample comprised cultured CD8+ T cells from PBMCs, obtained from culture after CMV antigen stimulation.

CDR3 sequence reads: CASSFSGFNEKLFF. CDR3 nucleotides: TGTGCCAGCAGTTTCTCGGGGTTCAATGAAAAACTGTTTTTT. V and J are TRBV12-3 or TRBV12-4 and TRBJ1-4; no clear D gene. Trimming removed 3 bases at V and 5 bases at J, with 10 bases between. The length of the CDR3 is 14 residues.